A single sample is the source of the 19 T cell receptor beta chains below, sequenced in a study of CD8 T cells in ankylosing spondylitis. TCRdb passed the 5' RACE reads through MiXCR, listing each CDR3 protein once. Among some 92,000 distinct CDR3 sequences listed, roughly 30% were seen once. Sequences were obtained from blood, either unsorted or a sorted T cell fraction (not recorded which). Source of these receptors: a male donor with ankylosing spondylitis or in good health (not recorded which).

This clonotype was detected only a few times. The chain's CDR3 is CASSLYGVPEAFF. CDR3 in DNA: TGTGCCAGCAGCTTATATGGGGTCCCTGAAGCTTTCTTT. This rearrangement joins TRBV5-5 to TRBJ1-1; D is unresolved. V was trimmed by 2 bases and J by 6 bases, leaving 11 bases between them. This CDR3 is built from 13 residues. The V gene's germline CDR1 is SGHKS and CDR2 YYEKEE (reference sequence).

This clonotype appeared a few times. V gene TRBV7-9 combines with J gene TRBJ2-7; D is uncertain. The CDR3 runs 16 residues. Trimming stripped 5 bases from V and 2 bases from J, with 19 bases between. CDR1 is SEHNR, CDR2 FQNEAQ, per germline (reference sequence). The CDR3 region is CASSPWLTLDPYEQYF. The CDR3 nucleotides are TGTGCCAGCAGCCCTTGGCTCACCCTCGATCCCTACGAGCAGTACTTC.

The chain recombines TRBV5-1 with TRBJ2-5, with 7 bases aligning to TRBD1. This CDR3 has 15 amino acids. Trimming removed 4 bases from V and 4 bases from J; junction bases left unmatched: 10. The germline V gene encodes CDR1 SGHRS and CDR2 YFSETQ. DNA of the CDR3: TGCGCCAGCAGCCTATCTGACAGGGTAATAGAGACCCAGTACTTC. This gives the protein CASSLSDRVIETQYF.

The chain links TRBV5-6 to TRBJ1-4; D is unclear. The CDR3 runs to 15 residues. Deletions cut 4 bases from V and 1 base from J, with 11 bases between. CDR1 and CDR2 (germline): SGHDT, YYEEEE. CDR3 loop: CASSPTPGTNEKLFF. As DNA, the CDR3 is TGTGCCAGCAGCCCAACGCCGGGAACTAATGAAAAACTGTTTTTT. The entire variable domain, with the rest obtained from reference TRBV5-6 and TRBJ1-4, is as follows: DAGVTQSPTHLIKTRGQQVTLRCSPKSGHDTVSWYQQALGQGPQFIFQYYEEEERQRGNFPDRFSGHQFPNYSSELNVNALLLGDSALYLCASSPTPGTNEKLFFGSGTQLSVL.

This clonotype turned up a few times. The chain joins TRBV5-1 to TRBJ1-6, with a possible D match to TRBD1 (6 bases). The germline V and J ends were trimmed by 2 bases and 7 bases, with 22 bases remaining between them. The CDR3 is 18 residues long. Per the germline V gene, CDR1 is SGHRS and CDR2 is YFSETQ. Here the CDR3 DNA reads TGCGCCAGCAGCTTACGAAACCCGGACAGTGTGATGAATTCACCCCTCCACTTT. Residues: CASSLRNPDSVMNSPLHF.

This clonotype was observed a few times. The chain couples TRBV7-9 to TRBJ1-1, with D perhaps matching TRBD1 (5 bases). V lost 1 base and J 12 bases, leaving 12 bases between the germline ends. This CDR3 has 12 residues. The germline gives CDR1 SEHNR, CDR2 FQNEAQ (reference sequence). CDR3 DNA: TGTGCCAGCAGCTTAGAGGGGCGGAGGACTTTCTTT. Translating it yields CASSLEGRRTFF.

The genes are TRBV7-2 and TRBJ2-2; 14 positions agree with TRBD2. The ends lost 4 bases at V and 7 bases at J; junction bases unmatched: 8. The CDR3 covers 17 residues. Germline V gene data show CDR1 as SGHTA and CDR2 as FQGNSA. This chain's CDR3 is CASSSRGLAGVNGELFF. The CDR3 DNA follows: TGTGCCAGCAGCTCTCGGGGACTAGCGGGAGTGAACGGGGAGCTGTTTTTT.

The rearrangement links TRBV20-1 to TRBJ2-1; 8 bases are shared with TRBD2. This CDR3 has 12 amino acids. CDR1 and CDR2 from the germline V gene are DFQATT and SNEGSKA (reference sequence). V lost 5 bases and J lost 6; bases outside the gene matches: 3. The CDR3 here is CSADGGVNEQFF. For the CDR3, the DNA is TGCAGTGCTGACGGGGGGGTCAATGAGCAGTTCTTC.

The CDR3, as DNA: TGTGCCAGCAGCGCCTCTAACAAGGGCGGGGAGCTGTTTTTT. Translated: CASSASNKGGELFF. V and J are TRBV3-1 and TRBJ2-2; D not certain. V was pared by 5 bases and J by 7 bases, with 14 bases between. This CDR3 is 14 amino acids long. The germline gives CDR1 LGHDT, CDR2 YNNKEL (reference sequence).

The table lists this clonotype with a few counts. J is TRBJ2-5 and V is TRBV20-1, with 8 bases that match TRBD1. The CDR3 runs 14 residues. J lost 4 bases, V lost 3 bases, and 7 bases had no gene match. Germline lookup yields CDR1 DFQATT and CDR2 SNEGSKA (reference sequence). The CDR3 reads CSARTGELGETQYF. In DNA form, the CDR3 reads TGCAGTGCTAGGACAGGGGAATTGGGAGAGACCCAGTACTTC.

The J gene is TRBJ1-2, the V gene TRBV7-2; D gene unclear. CDR3 length equals 13 residues. Trimming took 1 base from V and 4 from J, leaving 7 bases between them. Germline CDR1 SGHTA, CDR2 FQGNSA. The CDR3 is CASSLVKFYGYTF. For the CDR3, the DNA is TGTGCCAGCAGCTTAGTCAAATTCTATGGCTACACCTTC. Combining the CDR3 with reference TRBV7-2 and TRBJ1-2 gives the whole variable domain GAGVSQSPSNKVTEKGKDVELRCDPISGHTALYWYRQSLGQGLEFLIYFQGNSAPDKSGLPSDRFSAERTGGSVSTLTIQRTQQEDSAVYLCASSLVKFYGYTFGSGTRLTVV.

This chain links TRBV5-1 with TRBJ2-7; D is ambiguous. Germline CDR1 SGHRS, CDR2 YFSETQ. The CDR3 has 15 amino acids. The V end lost 1 base, the J end lost 1 base, and 12 bases lay between the germline ends. The CDR3 DNA follows: TGCGCCAGCAGCTTGTTCGCAGGTCCATCCTACGAGCAGTACGTC. This gives the protein CASSLFAGPSYEQYV.

CDR3 in amino acids: CATSAIRGGGYEQFF. As DNA, the CDR3 is TGTGCCACCAGCGCCATCAGGGGCGGGGGGTATGAGCAGTTCTTC. The chain has TRBV15 and TRBJ2-1, with 8 bases matching TRBD2. Germline CDR1 LNHNV, CDR2 YYDKDF (reference sequence). J was trimmed by 8 bases and V by 5 bases; bases with no gene match: 11. The CDR3 sequence is 15 residues long.

The chain combines TRBV7-3 with TRBJ2-3, with D tentatively TRBD1 or TRBD2 (5 bases each). Trimming left V 4 bases short and J 2 bases short, with 10 bases between. The CDR3 extends over 14 amino acids. Germline V gene sequence: CDR1 SGHTA, CDR2 FQGTGA. This CDR3 is CASSSRGTTDTQYF. CDR3 sequence (DNA): TGTGCCAGCAGCTCCCGAGGGACCACAGATACGCAGTATTTT.

The J gene is TRBJ1-1, the V gene TRBV5-1; no firm D call. The germline gives CDR1 SGHRS, CDR2 YFSETQ. This CDR3 has 13 amino acids. V shed 4 bases and J shed 1 base, with 8 bases lying between them. DNA for the CDR3: TGCGCCAGCAGCGGGGTCCGGAACACTGAAGCTTTCTTT. Translated, it gives CASSGVRNTEAFF.

V is TRBV20-1 and J is TRBJ1-1; possible D gene TRBD1, 6 bases. The V gene lost 6 bases and the J gene lost 2 bases, with 16 bases spanning the gap. This CDR3 spans 14 amino acids. Germline V gives CDR1 DFQATT, CDR2 SNEGSKA (reference sequence). The CDR3 DNA reads as TGCAGTGCCAGCATCCGGGGGGCCAACACTGAAGCTTTCTTT. Residues: CSASIRGANTEAFF.

The chain combines TRBV5-1 with TRBJ1-2, with 8 bases that match TRBD1. There are 15 residues in the CDR3. V was pared by 0 bases and J by 4 bases, with 5 bases of the junction left unmatched. CDR1 is SGHRS and CDR2 is YFSETQ in the germline V gene. As DNA, the CDR3 is TGCGCCAGCAGCTTGGGGGACAGGAGGAGCTATGGCTACACCTTC. Its translation is CASSLGDRRSYGYTF.

This clonotype was detected only a few times. This chain joins TRBV28 and TRBJ2-1; 7 bases fit TRBD1. After removal of 6 bases from V and 2 bases from J, the junction contained 7 bases not matched to a gene. Germline V lookup: CDR1 MDHEN, CDR2 SYDVKM. This CDR3 is built from 15 residues. The CDR3 reads CASSPPGQPYNEQFF. CDR3 nucleotides: TGTGCCAGCAGCCCTCCGGGACAGCCCTACAATGAGCAGTTCTTC.

This clonotype occurred a few times. This chain links TRBV5-1 with TRBJ2-2; 10 bases agree with TRBD2. Germline values: CDR1 SGHRS, CDR2 YFSETQ. The CDR3 sequence is 15 residues long. V dropped 4 bases and J dropped 5; count of bases not matched to a gene: 5. In DNA, the CDR3 is TGCGCCAGCAGCGGTAGCGGGAGGCCAACCGGGGAGCTGTTTTTT. It specifies CASSGSGRPTGELFF.